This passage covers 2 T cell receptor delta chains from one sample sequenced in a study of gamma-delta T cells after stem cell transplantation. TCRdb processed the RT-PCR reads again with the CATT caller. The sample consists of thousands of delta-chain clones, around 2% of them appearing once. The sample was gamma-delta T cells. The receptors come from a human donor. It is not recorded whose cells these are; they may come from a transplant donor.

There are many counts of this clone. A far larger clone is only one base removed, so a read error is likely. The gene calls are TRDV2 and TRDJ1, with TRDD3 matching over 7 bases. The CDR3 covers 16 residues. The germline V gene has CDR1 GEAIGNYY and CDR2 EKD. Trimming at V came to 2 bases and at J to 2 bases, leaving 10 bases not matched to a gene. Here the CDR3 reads CACDNLGGPPTDKLIF. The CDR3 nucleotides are TGTGCCTGTGACAATCTGGGGGGTCCACCGACCGATAAACTCATCTTT.

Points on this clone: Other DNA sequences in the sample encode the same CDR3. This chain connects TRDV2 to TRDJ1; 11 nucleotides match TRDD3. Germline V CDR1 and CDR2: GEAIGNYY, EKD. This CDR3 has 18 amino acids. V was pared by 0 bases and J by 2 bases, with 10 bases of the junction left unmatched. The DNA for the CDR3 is TGTGCCTGTGACACCGTTGGTGGGGGATACGCGAGAACCGATAAACTCATCTTT. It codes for CACDTVGGGYARTDKLIF.